This record concerns one T cell receptor (beta chain) sequence. Original data processing: Cell counts per sample came from amplifying reference gene primers. Sequenced by immunoSEQ multiplex PCR; TCRdb stores in-frame clones only, minus some. That table furnishes V, J and clone size, whereas the DNA furnished D and trimming. The sample shows a few hundred thousand clones, around nine tenths of them seen only once. The data belong to a study of blood T cell repertoires in COVID-19. Study-wide context: Sites in the United States, Italy and Spain provided acute and convalescent COVID-19 samples.

The CDR3 totals 16 residues. Germline CDR1 reads MGHRA; CDR2 reads YSYEKL. With 1 base clipped from V and 0 bases from J, the junction kept 2 bases outside the gene matches. The participants were between about 18 and 90 years old and came from some 23 US areas. What the recovered Cohort 3 donors had was two negative PCRs, clearance, or symptom resolution. Source material: PBMCs or T cells enriched from blood (not recorded which). The V gene is TRBV4-1, the J gene TRBJ1-3, with 8 bases that match TRBD1. The TCR originated in a woman aged 45-65 years who had recovered from COVID-19. The chain's CDR3 is CASSQGTGSSGNTIYF. CDR3 in DNA: TGCGCCAGCAGCCAAGGGACAGGGAGCTCTGGAAACACCATATATTTT.